This entry lists 20 T cell receptor beta chains sequenced from one sample in a study of blood T cell repertoires in COVID-19. Data came from immunoSEQ multiplex PCR; TCRdb stores just in-frame clones and leaves some out. The sample has 250,000 or so clones, around 90% seen once; the top ten hold roughly 3.9%. Sequencing was done on a sample of PBMCs or T cells enriched from blood (not recorded which). All receptors come from a young woman with acute COVID-19.

The chain links TRBV5-4 to TRBJ2-3; possibly TRBD2 for D (5 bases). Germline CDR1 is SGHNT and CDR2 is YYREEE (reference sequence). The CDR3 covers 19 residues. Trimming took off 1 base at V and 0 bases at J, with 21 bases between the two ends. CDR3 sequence: CASSLRLTTQISSTDTQYF. In DNA, the CDR3 is TGTGCCAGCAGCTTGAGACTAACTACACAAATTTCTAGCACAGATACGCAGTATTTT.

The chain has TRBV28 and TRBJ2-5; 11 bases are a match to TRBD2. CDR1 is MDHEN and CDR2 is SYDVKM in the germline V gene. Trimming removed 6 bases from V and 2 bases from J; junction bases left unmatched: 5. This CDR3 has 15 residues. CDR3 DNA sequence: TGTGCCAGCAGACCTAGACTAGCGGGGCAAGAGACCCAGTACTTC. Amino acid sequence: CASRPRLAGQETQYF.

V and J are TRBV29-1 and TRBJ2-7, with D hard to call. The germline CDR1 and CDR2 sequences are SQVTM and ANQGSEA. The CDR3 has 11 amino acids. Trimming removed 4 bases at V and 5 bases at J, with 9 bases between. This CDR3 reads CSVARNHEQYF. DNA for the CDR3: TGCAGCGTTGCCAGAAACCACGAGCAGTACTTC.

This clone has a single count. The V call is TRBV19, the J call TRBJ1-1, with D tentatively TRBD1 (5 bases). Trimming shortened V by 3 bases and J by 5 bases, and 10 bases separated the two germline ends. CDR1 is LNHDA, CDR2 SQIVND, per germline (reference sequence). The CDR3 consists of 13 residues. The CDR3 protein is CASSMGEGTEAFF. The CDR3 nucleotides are TGTGCCAGTAGTATGGGGGAGGGGACTGAAGCTTTCTTT.

This clone was seen once. V gene TRBV5-1 combines with J gene TRBJ1-3; TRBD1 might be the D (6 bases). This CDR3 contains 15 residues. V dropped 3 bases and J dropped 1 base, with 11 bases sitting between them. CDR1 and CDR2 from the germline V gene are SGHRS and YFSETQ. The CDR3 nucleotides are TGCGCCAGCAGCTCCACAGGGTTGTCTGGAAACACCATATATTTT. Residues: CASSSTGLSGNTIYF.

This clone was counted once. This chain connects TRBV27 to TRBJ2-2; 8 bases align to TRBD1. The CDR3 is made up of 16 amino acids. CDR1 MNHEY and CDR2 SMNVEV come from the germline V gene (reference sequence). With V trimmed by 6 bases and J by 3 bases, 9 bases remained unmatched. CDR3 nucleotide sequence: TGTGCCAGCAGACTTTCGGACAGGGTGTACACCGGGGAGCTGTTTTTT. This sequence encodes CASRLSDRVYTGELFF.

This chain uses TRBV9 with TRBJ2-1; 10 nucleotides align to TRBD1. This CDR3 is built from 13 residues. CDR1 and CDR2 (germline): SGDLS, YYNGEE. The V gene end was trimmed by 8 bases and the J gene end by 6 bases; junction bases not matched to a gene: 5. The chain's CDR3 is CASAGTGVNEQFF. Here the CDR3 DNA reads TGTGCCAGTGCCGGGACAGGGGTCAATGAGCAGTTCTTC. The full variable domain, rest sourced from reference TRBV9 and TRBJ2-1, is DSGVTQTPKHLITATGQRVTLRCSPRSGDLSVYWYQQSLDQGLQFLIQYYNGEERAKGNILERFSAQQFPDLHSELNLSSLELGDSALYFCASAGTGVNEQFFGPGTRLTVL.

This clone is a singleton in its sample. The rearrangement uses TRBV5-4 and TRBJ2-7, with 8 bases fitting TRBD2. The germline CDR1 and CDR2 sequences are SGHNT and YYREEE (reference sequence). This CDR3 contains 15 residues. The ends lost 1 base at V and 3 bases at J; junction bases unmatched: 6. The CDR3 reads CASSLKSGSSYEQYF. The DNA of the CDR3 is TGTGCCAGCAGCTTGAAAAGCGGGAGTAGCTACGAGCAGTACTTC.

The J gene is TRBJ2-3, the V gene TRBV7-9; 7 positions agree with TRBD2. The CDR3 length is 14 residues. V shed 3 bases, J shed 3 bases, and the junction held 3 bases outside the gene matches. Germline-derived CDR1 and CDR2 are SEHNR and FQNEAQ (reference sequence). CDR3 DNA: TGTGCCAGCAGCTTCGGGGGGAGAACAGATACGCAGTATTTT. It is translated as CASSFGGRTDTQYF.

This CDR3 reads CATSRDQGTGSDTQYF. In nucleotides, the CDR3 is TGTGCCACCAGCAGAGATCAGGGTACGGGTTCAGATACGCAGTATTTT. The rearrangement links TRBV15 to TRBJ2-3, with a possible D match to TRBD1 (5 bases). V was trimmed by 0 bases and J by 4 bases, leaving 14 bases between them. The CDR3 extends over 16 amino acids. CDR1 is LNHNV, CDR2 YYDKDF, per germline (reference sequence). Looking up the rest from reference TRBV15 and TRBJ2-3 gives the full variable domain: DAMVIQNPRYQVTQFGKPVTLSCSQTLNHNVMYWYQQKSSQAPKLLFHYYDKDFNNEADTPDNFQSRRPNTSFCFLDIRSPGLGDTAMYLCATSRDQGTGSDTQYFGPGTRLTVL.

The chain employs TRBV3-1 (or the pseudogene TRBV3-2) and TRBJ1-1; 7 nucleotides line up with TRBD1. Germline V gene sequence: CDR1 LGHDT, CDR2 YNNKEL (reference sequence). This CDR3 comprises 15 residues. V lost 0 bases to trimming and J lost 7 bases; unmatched junction nucleotides: 8. The CDR3 DNA reads as TGTGCCAGCAGCCAAGACCCACAGGGGTGGAATGAAGCTTTCTTT. Protein product: CASSQDPQGWNEAFF.

This clone was recorded once. The rearrangement joins TRBV9 to TRBJ2-5; TRBD1 agrees at 8 bases. Looked up from germline, CDR1 is SGDLS and CDR2 is YYNGEE. V shed 4 bases, J shed 3 bases, and the junction held 5 bases outside the gene matches. The CDR3 runs 14 residues. CDR3: CASSSPDREETQYF. In nucleotides, the CDR3 is TGTGCCAGCAGCTCCCCGGACAGGGAAGAGACCCAGTACTTC.

The chain uses TRBV2 and TRBJ2-7; maybe TRBD2 (5 bases). V was clipped by 5 bases and J by 0 bases, with 14 bases between them. The germline V gene has CDR1 SNHLY and CDR2 FYNNEI. The CDR3 loop spans 15 amino acids. The CDR3 is CASSSGEGNSYEQYF. The CDR3 region has the DNA TGTGCCAGCAGTTCCGGGGAAGGGAACTCCTACGAGCAGTACTTC.

This clone was picked up one time. The rearrangement joins TRBV28 to TRBJ1-3; unclear D gene. Germline CDR1 MDHEN, CDR2 SYDVKM. V was clipped by 2 bases and J by 2 bases, with 4 bases between them. The CDR3 runs to 13 residues. This CDR3 reads CASSLLAGNTIYF. The CDR3, as DNA: TGTGCCAGCAGTTTACTCGCTGGAAACACCATATATTTT.

The chain couples TRBV3-1 (or the pseudogene TRBV3-2) to TRBJ2-1, with 10 bases aligning to TRBD2. V lost 3 bases, J lost 9 bases, and 14 bases stayed unmatched. CDR3 size: 17 residues. In germline, CDR1 is LGHDT, CDR2 YNNKEL (reference sequence). This CDR3 is CASSHRGRAGGYGEQFF. For the CDR3, the DNA is TGTGCCAGCAGCCACCGAGGGCGAGCGGGAGGGTACGGTGAGCAGTTCTTC.

A single count supports this clone. V usage is TRBV14 and J usage is TRBJ1-6, with unresolved D. The CDR3 has 15 residues. Deletions cut 2 bases from V and 5 bases from J, with 10 bases between. Germline V lookup: CDR1 SGHDN, CDR2 FVKESK. CDR3 nucleotides: TGTGCCAGCAGCCAACGAGGACTGGATAATTCACCCCTCCACTTT. This encodes CASSQRGLDNSPLHF.

The genes are TRBV27 and TRBJ1-1; possible D gene TRBD1, 5 bases. Germline lookup yields CDR1 MNHEY and CDR2 SMNVEV (reference sequence). This CDR3 spans 14 amino acids. Trimming stripped 2 bases from V and 3 bases from J, with 10 bases between. The chain's CDR3 is CASSLSRGHTEAFF. DNA of the CDR3: TGTGCCAGCAGTTTAAGTAGGGGCCACACTGAAGCTTTCTTT.

V gene TRBV29-1 combines with J gene TRBJ2-1; 9 bases agree with TRBD2. V was clipped by 3 bases and J by 2 bases; unmatched bases: 2. The germline gives CDR1 SQVTM, CDR2 ANQGSEA. This CDR3 is 14 amino acids long. In nucleotides, the CDR3 is TGCAGCGTTGACGGGACTAGCCCCTACAATGAGCAGTTCTTC. This codes for CSVDGTSPYNEQFF.

V is TRBV3-1 (or the pseudogene TRBV3-2) and J is TRBJ2-3, with 8 positions matching TRBD2. The CDR3 consists of 15 residues. V dropped 0 bases and J dropped 6; count of bases not matched to a gene: 5. Germline V gives CDR1 LGHDT, CDR2 YNNKEL (reference sequence). CDR3 amino acids: CASSQDGAGVDTQYF. Here the CDR3 DNA reads TGTGCCAGCAGCCAAGATGGAGCGGGAGTTGATACGCAGTATTTT.

This clone turned up a few times. In nucleotides, the CDR3 is TGTGCCTGGACTAGACAGGGGGGGAACACTGAAGCTTTCTTT. Translating it yields CAWTRQGGNTEAFF. The chain employs TRBV30 and TRBJ1-1; 9 positions match TRBD1. Germline assignment: CDR1 GTSNPN and CDR2 SVGIG (reference sequence). V gave up 4 bases and J gave up 1 base; unmatched junction bases: 4. The CDR3 loop spans 14 amino acids.